This T cell receptor (beta chain) was sequenced during a study of cytomegalovirus exposure and HLA in healthy donors. Study-level information: Of 300 to 500 genotyped donors, roughly 81% grouped in the Caucasian-associated ancestry cluster.

The CDR3 spans 12 residues. Germline assignment: CDR1 LNHDA and CDR2 SQIVND (reference sequence). V dropped 6 bases and J dropped 2; count of bases not matched to a gene: 1. The PCR was carried out with 60 Vbeta primers and 13 Jbeta primers. Libraries were prepared by immunoSEQ multiplex PCR; TCRdb keeps only in-frame clonotypes and omits some of them. This sample has 120,000 or so clones; less than 80% occur once, and the top ten carry about 3.3%. Comment on this clone: Its antigen is undetermined.

Study-wide results and caveats: Segments of the TCR beta V type were, in most cases, productive about 87% or about 30% of the time in an earlier analysis. The records held CMV serostatus as the only immune exposure information. Across HLA loci, a later analysis found differing TCR association rates, with DRB1 most and HLA-C fewest.

This chain uses TRBV19 with TRBJ2-7; 7 bases map to TRBD2. The sequenced material came from PBMCs. The origin of this receptor is a woman aged 45-59 years in good health and CMV-seronegative. The CDR3 DNA follows: TGTGCCAGTAGCGGGAGGACCTACGAGCAGTACTTC. It encodes CASSGRTYEQYF.